A single sample gave rise to the 10 T cell receptor beta chains below, sequenced in a study of human T cells and chemical hapten exposure. Time point noted: pre-sensitization, week 0. Treatment in this sample: therapeutic diphenylcyclopropenone sensitization with weekly scalp DPC. MiXCR, applied by TCRdb to the RACE reads, yields one record per CDR3 protein. The table lists 300,000 to 450,000 distinct CDR3 sequences, 4.5% to 6% of them singletons. Sequencing used whole blood, obtained in connection with sensitization to the hapten diphenylcyclopropenone (DPC). These receptors were collected from a woman aged 50 to 60 with alopecia areata. Some clones in this sample may be carry-over from other donors' samples.

This clonotype was seen at least ten times. In DNA, the CDR3 is TGTGCCAGCAGCTCGCCCGGGACTCGCAATGAGCAGTTCTTC. Its translation is CASSSPGTRNEQFF. The chain carries TRBV7-9 and TRBJ2-1; TRBD2 is a possible D gene (6 bases). Trimming took 4 bases from V and 6 from J, leaving 13 bases between them. CDR1 is SEHNR, CDR2 FQNEAQ, per germline (reference sequence). CDR3 length: 14 residues.

V gene TRBV6-5 combines with J gene TRBJ2-5, with D possibly matching TRBD1 (7 bases). Germline CDR1 and CDR2: MNHEY and SVGAGI. CDR3 length equals 16 residues. V was trimmed by 8 bases and J by 4 bases, leaving 23 bases between them. The CDR3 sequence is CASSGQVLLGGETQYF. The DNA for the CDR3 is TGTGCCAGCTCCGGACAGGTCCTTCTGGGGGGAGAGACCCAGTACTTC.

The genes are TRBV2 and TRBJ1-1; unclear D gene. The V gene lost 7 bases and the J gene lost 0 bases, with 9 bases spanning the gap. Germline CDR1 and CDR2: SNHLY and FYNNEI. The CDR3 covers 13 residues. Here the CDR3 reads CASKGSLNTEAFF. As DNA, the CDR3 is TGTGCCAGCAAGGGCAGCCTGAACACTGAAGCTTTCTTT.

The table lists this clonotype with many counts. V is TRBV7-9 and J is TRBJ2-2; no clear D. The germline CDR1 and CDR2 sequences are SEHNR and FQNEAQ (reference sequence). The CDR3 contains 15 residues. Trimming removed 1 base at V and 0 bases at J, with 6 bases between. This CDR3 is CASSLGFANTGELFF. The CDR3 nucleotides are TGTGCCAGCAGCTTAGGGTTTGCGAACACCGGGGAGCTGTTTTTT.

This clonotype was counted at least ten times. J is TRBJ2-5 and V is TRBV28; no clear D. The CDR3 runs 15 residues. The germline CDR1 and CDR2 sequences are MDHEN and SYDVKM. Trimming pared 8 bases from V and 2 bases from J, leaving 18 bases between. The CDR3 DNA follows: TGTGCCAGCCAAAAGGGTGGGCTCGGGCAAGAGACCCAGTACTTC. As protein: CASQKGGLGQETQYF.

In its sample, this clonotype was seen many times. The chain uses TRBV3-1 and TRBJ2-1, with D possibly being TRBD1 (7 bases). The germline V and J ends were trimmed by 6 bases and 6 bases, with 18 bases remaining between them. The CDR3 loop spans 15 amino acids. Looked up from germline, CDR1 is LGHDT and CDR2 is YNNKEL (reference sequence). For the CDR3, the DNA is TGTGCCAGCAGTCCACGACAGGGCGGGATCAATGAGCAGTTCTTC. Translation: CASSPRQGGINEQFF.

Ten or more counts support this clonotype. V usage is TRBV5-1 and J usage is TRBJ1-1; 8 positions match TRBD1. The CDR3 totals 15 residues. Germline V gene data show CDR1 as SGHRS and CDR2 as YFSETQ. V shed 0 bases and J 0 bases; nucleotides not matched to a gene: 1. CDR3 sequence (DNA): TGCGCCAGCAGCTTGGGACAGGGGCTGAACACTGAAGCTTTCTTT. Translation: CASSLGQGLNTEAFF.

This clonotype was seen at least ten times. The rearrangement uses TRBV12-3 or TRBV12-4 and TRBJ1-5, with D hard to call. The CDR3 consists of 12 residues. Trimming took 5 bases from V and 7 from J, leaving 9 bases between them. CDR3 sequence: CASSLGLQPQHF. DNA for the CDR3: TGTGCCAGCAGTCTCGGATTGCAGCCCCAGCATTTT.

There are many counts of this clonotype. The chain combines TRBV9 with TRBJ1-6, with 7 bases lining up with TRBD1. J was trimmed by 8 bases and V by 0 bases; bases with no gene match: 5. This CDR3 region has 15 residues. Germline CDR1 and CDR2: SGDLS and YYNGEE. The CDR3 loop is CASSVDGGGHSPLHF. The CDR3 nucleotides are TGTGCCAGCAGCGTAGACGGAGGGGGCCATTCACCCCTCCACTTT.

J is TRBJ2-1 and V is TRBV7-2; D may be TRBD2 (7 bases). The CDR3 has 15 residues. Trimming cost V 5 bases and J 6 bases, with 17 bases left between them. The germline V gene encodes CDR1 SGHTA and CDR2 FQGNSA. As DNA, the CDR3 is TGTGCCAGCAGCCCACAAGGGGGGGCCCCCAATGAGCAGTTCTTC. It is translated as CASSPQGGAPNEQFF. The variable domain in full, with the rest retrieved from reference TRBV7-2 and TRBJ2-1, is GAGVSQSPSNKVTEKGKDVELRCDPISGHTALYWYRQSLGQGLEFLIYFQGNSAPDKSGLPSDRFSAERTGGSVSTLTIQRTQQEDSAVYLCASSPQGGAPNEQFFGPGTRLTVL.